The 2 T cell receptor beta chains given below trace back to one sample, sequenced in a study of blood T cells in healthy people across ages. Then a second PCR, running about 6 to 12 cycles, was carried out with a sample-barcoded 5' primer and a J-beta primer mix. TCRdb analysed the 5' RACE reads with MiXCR anew, one entry per CDR3 protein. Among about 930,000 distinct CDR3 sequences, about 29% were seen once, and the ten largest hold roughly 10%. These data were likewise used in another study, on T cells of mothers and their children.

Sequencing was performed on blood. These receptors came from a woman in her forties in good health.

This clonotype was seen many times. V and J are TRBV7-2 and TRBJ2-3; TRBD2 aligns across 13 bases. The CDR3 contains 16 residues. Losses at the gene ends were 1 base for V and 3 bases for J; bases not matched to a gene: 1. Germline V gene lookup returns CDR1 SGHTA and CDR2 FQGNSA. The CDR3 nucleotides are TGTGCCAGCAGCTTAGGACTAGCGGGGGGTACAGATACGCAGTATTTT. Residues: CASSLGLAGGTDTQYF.

V usage is TRBV29-1 and J usage is TRBJ1-2; D gene uncertain. V was shortened by 4 bases and J by 8 bases, with 8 bases between the two germline ends. The CDR3 runs to 10 residues. Germline lookup yields CDR1 SQVTM and CDR2 ANQGSEA. This chain's CDR3 is CSVGAAGYTF. CDR3 coding DNA: TGCAGCGTTGGCGCGGCGGGCTACACCTTC.